The present T cell receptor (beta chain) was sequenced within a study of neurological immune-mediated disorders. Overall study results and limits: When the repertoires were grouped phylogenetically, those of 18 of the 34 multiple sclerosis patients came together in a single cluster of related CDR3 sequences, which points to a possible repertoire-level signature. Neither clinical nor MRI features were found to be associated with the multiple sclerosis repertoire cluster.

This clonotype was recorded at least ten times. Its antigen remains unidentified. cDNA synthesis was performed by 5'RACE with 10-nucleotide random UMIs. TCRdb redid the calling of the 5' RACE reads with MiXCR, one entry per CDR3 protein. Among roughly 74,000 distinct CDR3 sequences listed, 4% to 6% were seen once. CDR3 size: 14 residues. Germline V lookup: CDR1 SGHRS, CDR2 YFSETQ. With 0 bases removed from V and 6 bases from J, the gap between germline ends came to 13 bases. This clonotype originated in a man between 18 and 35 years old with multiple sclerosis. This sequence joins TRBV5-1 and TRBJ2-7; no reliable D call. The sample taken for sequencing was PBMCs. Here the CDR3 reads CASSLGSRSGEQYF. CDR3 DNA sequence: TGCGCCAGCAGCTTGGGGTCGAGATCTGGCGAGCAGTACTTC.